The clone carrying this T cell receptor beta chain has only a few counts. The sample belongs to a study of sequential checkpoint blockade in melanoma. Study summary: Arm A got nivolumab then ipilimumab; arm B the reverse, 1:1. Both treatment sequences were followed by maintenance nivolumab.

Data came from immunoSEQ multiplex PCR; TCRdb stores just in-frame clones and leaves some out. Here the sample spans 9,500 to 12,000 clones, roughly 52% being singletons. The sample's treatment: randomized to nivolumab then ipilimumab (arm A) or the reverse (arm B). V shed 2 bases and J 7 bases; nucleotides not matched to a gene: 8. The CDR3 is made up of 15 amino acids. Looked up from germline, CDR1 is MDHEN and CDR2 is SYDVKM. The sequence derives from a human donor with melanoma. The specimen was CD8+ T cells sorted from blood (inferred from file names), collected from a patient given nivolumab and ipilimumab in sequence. The chain recombines TRBV28 with TRBJ1-2; 9 bases are a match to TRBD1. CDR3 in DNA: TGTGCCAGCAGTTTAGCCGGGACAGGGACCGGTGGCTACACCTTC. It specifies CASSLAGTGTGGYTF.